Following are 24 T cell receptor beta chains from one sample sequenced in a study of vaccination effects on CD4 cells after COVID-19. The protocol was immunoSEQ multiplex PCR, while the TCRdb copy is restricted to in-frame clones and leaves out a portion. The table includes tens of thousands of clones, about 74% detected once. Culture lasted under 13 days before CD4+ T cell isolation. BNT162b2 vaccine or mRNA-1273 vaccine was given to participants in two doses. These TCRs are of unknown antigen specificity. The starting material was CD4+ T cells from PBMCs cultured without peptide, obtained after COVID-19 vaccination. The receptors here all came from a human donor who received a COVID-19 vaccine.

The chain is built from TRBV27 and TRBJ2-7; D possibly corresponds to TRBD2 (7 bases). Germline V gives CDR1 MNHEY, CDR2 SMNVEV (reference sequence). The CDR3 has 15 amino acids. Trimming pared 7 bases from V and 0 bases from J, leaving 16 bases between. The DNA of the CDR3 is TGTGCCAGCACTCTCAGGGGACTAAGCTCCTACGAGCAGTACGTC. As protein: CASTLRGLSSYEQYV.

By share, this clone counts as medium-sized. V is TRBV5-1 and J is TRBJ1-1; D unresolved. There are 15 residues in the CDR3. CDR1 and CDR2 (germline): SGHRS, YFSETQ. V lost 4 bases, J lost 2 bases, and 15 bases lay in between. DNA of the CDR3: TGCGCCAGCAGCCCGATGGGAGGAAGTAACACTGAAGCTTTCTTT. It codes for CASSPMGGSNTEAFF.

The rearrangement uses TRBV20-1 and TRBJ2-7; D possibly corresponds to TRBD2 (5 bases). The CDR3 is made up of 12 amino acids. The V end was cut by 3 bases, the J end by 5 bases, with 11 bases between. Germline V gives CDR1 DFQATT, CDR2 SNEGSKA (reference sequence). The chain's CDR3 is CSASGSGDEQYV. In DNA, the CDR3 is TGCAGTGCTAGTGGGTCCGGGGACGAGCAGTACGTC.

V is TRBV5-1 and J is TRBJ1-3; D is ambiguous. This CDR3 region has 14 residues. Trimming took 0 bases from V and 9 from J, leaving 13 bases between them. From germline, CDR1 is SGHRS and CDR2 YFSETQ. In DNA form, the CDR3 reads TGCGCCAGCAGCTTGGCCACGGGTGCAGGCACCATATATTTT. Translation: CASSLATGAGTIYF. Full variable domain (missing parts from reference TRBV5-1 and TRBJ1-3): KAGVTQTPRYLIKTRGQQVTLSCSPISGHRSVSWYQQTPGQGLQFLFEYFSETQRNKGNFPGRFSGRQFSNSRSEMNVSTLELGDSALYLCASSLATGAGTIYFGEGSWLTVV.

V is TRBV7-8 and J is TRBJ1-4, with a weak D call TRBD1 (5 bases). The CDR3 length is 15 residues. V gave up 1 base and J gave up 8 bases, with 14 bases separating them. Per the germline V gene, CDR1 is SGHVS and CDR2 is FQNEAQ. CDR3 DNA sequence: TGTGCCAGCAGCTTAGGTCGGGACCCTCGGGAAAAACTGTTTTTT. It specifies CASSLGRDPREKLFF.

This clone is a singleton in its sample. The chain carries TRBV4-1 and TRBJ2-5, with 7 bases lining up with TRBD1. The J segment lost 0 bases and the V segment lost 3 bases, leaving 7 bases of the junction unmatched. The CDR3 is made up of 16 amino acids. The germline gives CDR1 MGHRA, CDR2 YSYEKL. The CDR3 nucleotides are TGCGCCAGCAGCCAGCCGGGACAGAAGTACCAAGAGACCCAGTACTTC. Protein sequence: CASSQPGQKYQETQYF.

This clone has more than one count but fewer than ten. The genes are TRBV2 and TRBJ1-2; tentatively, D is TRBD1 (5 bases). With 6 bases removed from V and 4 bases from J, the gap between germline ends came to 12 bases. This CDR3 is built from 13 residues. Germline assignment: CDR1 SNHLY and CDR2 FYNNEI. The CDR3 DNA sequence: TGTGCCAGCAGGGACACCGCCTTCTATGGCTACACCTTC. Its translation is CASRDTAFYGYTF. Variable domain in full (rest from reference TRBV2 and TRBJ1-2): EPEVTQTPSHQVTQMGQEVILRCVPISNHLYFYWYRQILGQKVEFLVSFYNNEISEKSEIFDDQFSVERPDGSNFTLKIRSTKLEDSAMYFCASRDTAFYGYTFGSGTRLTVV.

The chain employs TRBV10-3 and TRBJ2-2; D might be TRBD1 (5 bases). Germline CDR1 ENHRY, CDR2 SYGVKD. CDR3 length: 13 residues. The V gene lost 11 bases and the J gene lost 6 bases, with 16 bases spanning the gap. The CDR3 protein is CAASRQGAGELFF. The CDR3 DNA follows: TGTGCCGCCAGTCGGCAGGGCGCCGGGGAGCTGTTTTTT.

V is TRBV6-6 and J is TRBJ1-5; TRBD1 aligns across 7 bases. This CDR3 spans 15 amino acids. The V gene end was trimmed by 4 bases and the J gene end by 1 base; junction bases not matched to a gene: 4. CDR1 and CDR2 from the germline V gene are MNHNY and SVGAGI (reference sequence). For the CDR3, the DNA is TGTGCCAGCAGTTCGACAGGGTACAGCAATCAGCCCCAGCATTTT. As protein: CASSSTGYSNQPQHF.

The rearrangement joins TRBV9 to TRBJ2-3; D is undetermined. Germline lookup yields CDR1 SGDLS and CDR2 YYNGEE. V lost 1 base to trimming and J lost 1 base, with 10 bases between them. CDR3 length: 15 amino acids. CDR3 nucleotide sequence: TGTGCCAGCAGCGTAAATACTTTCGGCACAGATACGCAGTATTTT. Translation: CASSVNTFGTDTQYF.

The CDR3: CASSLSSPGQGTYNSPLHF. CDR3 bases: TGTGCCAGCAGTCTCTCATCTCCGGGACAGGGAACCTATAATTCACCCCTCCACTTT. The rearrangement uses TRBV27 and TRBJ1-6; 9 nucleotides agree with TRBD1. The germline gives CDR1 MNHEY, CDR2 SMNVEV (reference sequence). V was clipped by 5 bases and J by 2 bases; unmatched bases: 13. The CDR3 totals 19 residues.

The chain joins TRBV11-2 to TRBJ2-4; D possibly corresponds to TRBD2 (6 bases). Germline V lookup: CDR1 SGHAT, CDR2 FQNNGV. The V end was cut by 3 bases, the J end by 0 bases, with 18 bases between. The CDR3 extends over 18 amino acids. CDR3 loop: CASSLGRPGLSAKNIQYF. Here the CDR3 DNA reads TGTGCCAGCAGCTTGGGCCGACCGGGACTCTCAGCCAAAAACATTCAGTACTTC.

The J gene is TRBJ2-3, the V gene TRBV30, with a possible D match to TRBD2 (7 bases). V was shortened by 4 bases and J by 3 bases, with 14 bases between the two germline ends. The CDR3 contains 14 residues. The germline gives CDR1 GTSNPN, CDR2 SVGIG (reference sequence). As DNA, the CDR3 is TGTGCCTGGAATCTAGGGGGGGCTACAGATACGCAGTATTTT. Translating gives CAWNLGGATDTQYF.

This clone was seen just once. The genes are TRBV3-1 (or the pseudogene TRBV3-2) and TRBJ1-2; D is uncertain. The CDR3 is 14 amino acids. V lost 6 bases and J 2 bases, leaving 13 bases between the germline ends. Germline V gene data show CDR1 as LGHDT and CDR2 as YNNKEL (reference sequence). The CDR3 DNA reads as TGTGCCAGCAGTCTTAGGATGGGGAACTATGGCTACACCTTC. Translating it yields CASSLRMGNYGYTF.

The J gene is TRBJ2-7, the V gene TRBV3-1 (or the pseudogene TRBV3-2), with D perhaps matching TRBD1 (5 bases). The CDR3 totals 13 residues. CDR1 and CDR2 from the germline V gene are LGHDT and YNNKEL (reference sequence). V was cut by 4 bases and J by 4 bases, with 11 bases left in between. In DNA, the CDR3 is TGTGCCAGCAGCCGAATGCAGGGTTACGAGCAGTACGTC. It is translated as CASSRMQGYEQYV.

The J gene is TRBJ2-7, the V gene TRBV7-2, with D possibly being TRBD1 (6 bases). Germline lookup yields CDR1 SGHTA and CDR2 FQGNSA. This CDR3 spans 12 amino acids. Trimming removed 3 bases from V and 5 bases from J, with 8 bases in between. The CDR3 nucleotides are TGTGCCAGCAGCTTGACAGGCCACGAGCAGTACGTC. Its protein product is CASSLTGHEQYV.

CDR3 loop: CASSQDRVRQPQHF. For the CDR3, the DNA is TGTGCCAGCAGTCAAGACAGGGTTAGACAGCCCCAGCATTTT. This chain links TRBV28 with TRBJ1-5; 7 positions match TRBD1. Germline V gene sequence: CDR1 MDHEN, CDR2 SYDVKM. The CDR3 sequence is 14 residues long. V dropped 5 bases and J dropped 7; count of bases not matched to a gene: 8. Full variable domain (missing parts from reference TRBV28 and TRBJ1-5): DVKVTQSSRYLVKRTGEKVFLECVQDMDHENMFWYRQDPGLGLRLIYFSYDVKMKEKGDIPEGYSVSREKKERFSLILESASTNQTSMYLCASSQDRVRQPQHFGDGTRLSIL.

This clone turned up a few times. This chain links TRBV7-7 with TRBJ1-2; 10 bases are a match to TRBD1. J was trimmed by 3 bases and V by 4 bases; bases with no gene match: 11. The CDR3 sequence is 17 residues long. Germline V gives CDR1 SSHAT, CDR2 FNYEAQ (reference sequence). Here the CDR3 DNA reads TGTGCCAGCAGCTCCCGGGACAGGGGTCAGGTTTACTATGGCTACACCTTC. It codes for CASSSRDRGQVYYGYTF.

The chain carries TRBV28 and TRBJ1-1; D is uncertain. The CDR3 extends over 16 amino acids. Trimming shortened V by 3 bases and J by 3 bases, and 17 bases separated the two germline ends. CDR1 is MDHEN and CDR2 is SYDVKM in the germline V gene. The CDR3 here is CASSFLGRSGDTEAFF. The CDR3 DNA reads TGTGCCAGCAGTTTTTTAGGTCGGTCTGGGGACACTGAAGCTTTCTTT.

The chain employs TRBV28 and TRBJ1-2; no definite D call. Germline V gene lookup returns CDR1 MDHEN and CDR2 SYDVKM. The CDR3 spans 14 residues. Trimming removed 3 bases at V and 4 bases at J, with 12 bases between. CDR3 residues: CASSLLGNFYGYTF. The DNA of the CDR3 is TGTGCCAGCAGTTTGTTAGGGAATTTCTATGGCTACACCTTC.

This chain uses TRBV6-2 or TRBV6-3 with TRBJ1-1; D unclear. The CDR3 loop spans 11 amino acids. The germline V gene encodes CDR1 MNHEY and CDR2 SVGEGT. V lost 0 bases and J lost 7, with 3 bases in between. In DNA form, the CDR3 reads TGTGCCAGCAGTTACTCGAATGAAGCTTTCTTT. Amino acids: CASSYSNEAFF.

The rearrangement joins TRBV5-4 to TRBJ2-3; D unresolved. In germline, CDR1 is SGHNT, CDR2 YYREEE (reference sequence). Trimming removed 2 bases at V and 4 bases at J, with 8 bases between. The CDR3 length is 13 residues. This CDR3 reads CASSFAGADTQYF. For the CDR3, the DNA is TGTGCCAGCAGCTTTGCAGGCGCAGATACGCAGTATTTT.

The V call is TRBV18, the J call TRBJ2-7; no firm D call. This CDR3 spans 14 amino acids. Germline-derived CDR1 and CDR2 are KGHSH and LQKENI. The V gene lost 3 bases and the J gene lost 1 base, with 10 bases spanning the gap. DNA for the CDR3: TGTGCCAGCTCACCGTGGCCGGAATCCTACGAGCAGTACGTC. Amino acids: CASSPWPESYEQYV.

CDR3 protein: CASSRTSNYGYTF. The CDR3 DNA reads TGTGCCAGCAGTCGTACCTCGAACTATGGCTACACCTTC. This chain links TRBV6-5 with TRBJ1-2, with D hard to call. V was pared by 5 bases and J by 2 bases, with 9 bases between. Germline CDR1 and CDR2: MNHEY and SVGAGI. The CDR3 totals 13 residues.